The following is a T cell receptor (beta chain) sequence with its context. This entry belongs to a study of blood T cell repertoires in COVID-19. Germline V gene lookup returns CDR1 SGHTA and CDR2 FQGNSA. The V gene end was trimmed by 3 bases and the J gene end by 4 bases; junction bases not matched to a gene: 17. CDR3 length equals 18 residues. Repertoires were generated with immunoSEQ multiplex PCR, while TCRdb's copy carries only in-frame clones and drops some. This table holds roughly 370,000 clones, about 86% found once. This TCR was recovered from a woman between 45 and 60 years old who had recovered from COVID-19. The specimen sequenced was PBMCs or T cells enriched from blood (not recorded which). The chain uses TRBV7-2 and TRBJ1-1, with 7 bases lining up with TRBD1. CDR3 in DNA: TGTGCCAGCAGCTTCACTATGCGTCAGAGGGGGCCGGGCACTGAAGCTTTCTTT. This codes for CASSFTMRQRGPGTEAFF. The variable domain in full, completed from reference TRBV7-2 and TRBJ1-1, reads GAGVSQSPSNKVTEKGKDVELRCDPISGHTALYWYRQSLGQGLEFLIYFQGNSAPDKSGLPSDRFSAERTGGSVSTLTIQRTQQEDSAVYLCASSFTMRQRGPGTEAFFGQGTRLTVV.